This T cell receptor beta chain was obtained from a study of shared clonotypes between healthy human individuals. Produced via immunoSEQ multiplex PCR; TCRdb's table is partial and in-frame only. Of approximately 340,000 clones listed, around 79% are singletons. Germline CDR1 is SGHTA and CDR2 is FQGNSA. There are 14 residues in the CDR3. Trimming shortened V by 5 bases and J by 0 bases, and 10 bases separated the two germline ends. The receptor's source is a man aged 25-40 years in good health. The sample was memory CD4+ T cells sorted from blood. Subset denoted: CD45RA-negative fraction. The gene calls are TRBV7-2 and TRBJ1-1; perhaps TRBD1 as D (5 bases). Here the CDR3 reads CASSRGDVNTEAFF. DNA of the CDR3: TGTGCCAGCAGCCGGGGCGACGTGAACACTGAAGCTTTCTTT.